Listed below are T cell receptor beta chains from one sample, sequenced in a study of OX40 agonist ivuxolimab in advanced cancers. Assay: immunoSEQ multiplex PCR; the TCRdb copy retains only in-frame clones and omits some. The table lists more than 40,000 clones, approximately 90% of them singletons. Sequenced here: CD4+ or CD8+ T cells sorted from blood, sampled in a trial of the OX40 agonist ivuxolimab. The origin of the receptors is an adult with an advanced solid tumor such as melanoma, head and neck, liver or kidney cancer. Both conserved end residues are part of each CDR3. A D gene is named only where the DNA matches it firmly. The size entry is marked missing in some rows and otherwise reads once, few, many or a size class.

V	size	D	J	CDR3	DNA
TRBV5-1	.	.	TRBJ1-6	CASSLAKGGGSPLHF	TGCGCCAGCAGCTTGGCCAAGGGTGGGGGTTCACCCCTCCACTTT
TRBV2	.	TRBD2	TRBJ2-5	CARQSGRAGETQYF	TGTGCCAGGCAAAGCGGGAGGGCTGGAGAGACCCAGTACTTC
TRBV9	.	TRBD1	TRBJ1-2	CASSPPTGEGNGYTF	TGTGCCAGCAGCCCACCGACAGGGGAGGGGAATGGCTACACCTTC
TRBV4-2	.	.	TRBJ2-2	CASSLNRVEELFF	TGTGCCAGCAGCCTTAACAGGGTTGAGGAGCTGTTTTTT
TRBV2	.	.	TRBJ2-7	CASSITSSYEQYF	TGTGCCAGCAGTATCACATCGTCCTACGAGCAGTACTTC
TRBV4-1	.	TRBD1	TRBJ2-7	CASSQTGTGTYEQYF	TGCGCCAGCAGCCAGACCGGGACAGGGACCTACGAGCAGTACTTC
TRBV7-7	.	.	TRBJ2-1	CASSMDLTSYNEQFF	TGTGCCAGCAGCATGGACTTGACCTCCTACAATGAGCAGTTCTTC
TRBV5-6	.	TRBD1	TRBJ2-7	CASSPGTGGNEQYF	TGTGCCAGCAGCCCAGGGACAGGGGGAAACGAGCAGTACTTC
TRBV5-1	.	TRBD1	TRBJ2-7	CASSATQGAVHEQYF	TGCGCCAGCAGCGCTACACAGGGGGCGGTCCACGAGCAGTACTTC
TRBV27	few	TRBD1	TRBJ1-1	CASSFQGQVEAFF	TGTGCCAGCAGTTTCCAGGGACAGGTTGAAGCTTTCTTT
TRBV9	.	.	TRBJ2-3	CASSAGGAPSTDTQYF	TGTGCCAGCAGCGCTGGGGGGGCCCCTAGCACAGATACGCAGTATTTT
TRBV2	.	TRBD2	TRBJ2-7	CASTQSGGLGYEQYF	TGTGCCAGCACCCAAAGCGGGGGCCTTGGATACGAGCAGTACTTC
TRBV21-1	.	.	TRBJ1-6	CASSKNWGLGGTHSYNSPLHF	TGTGCCAGCAGCAAAAATTGGGGTCTGGGGGGAACCCACTCCTATAATTCACCCCTCCACTTT
TRBV10-3	.	TRBD2	TRBJ2-7	CAISGKGGTSSYEQYF	TGTGCCATCAGTGGAAAGGGAGGGACTAGCTCCTACGAGCAGTACTTC
TRBV4-3	once	.	TRBJ1-2	CASSQDRVVDGYTF	TGCGCCAGCAGCCAAGACAGGGTAGTAGATGGCTACACCTTC
TRBV2	.	.	TRBJ2-1	CASSEGPSTDNEQFF	TGTGCCAGCAGTGAGGGCCCTTCCACCGACAATGAGCAGTTCTTC
TRBV15	few	.	TRBJ1-2	CATSRDVNGQFSYTF	TGTGCCACCAGCAGAGATGTAAATGGACAATTTAGCTACACCTTC
TRBV30	.	.	TRBJ2-1	CAWSKGLSYNEQFF	TGTGCCTGGAGTAAGGGCCTCTCCTACAATGAGCAGTTCTTC
TRBV6-5	.	.	TRBJ2-7	CASSSIGAASDEQYF	TGTGCCAGCAGTTCGATTGGGGCGGCCTCGGACGAGCAGTACTTC
TRBV5-1	.	TRBD1	TRBJ1-1	CASSSGQTNTEAFF	TGCGCCAGCAGCTCGGGACAGACGAACACTGAAGCTTTCTTT
TRBV19	.	TRBD1	TRBJ1-4	CASSFGTATNEKLFF	TGTGCCAGTAGTTTCGGGACAGCTACTAATGAAAAACTGTTTTTT
TRBV5-1	once	.	TRBJ2-1	CASSLAEVSSYNEQFF	TGCGCCAGCAGCTTGGCCGAGGTTAGCTCCTACAATGAGCAGTTCTTC
TRBV6-5	.	TRBD2	TRBJ2-3	CASSYEAGGDTQYF	TGTGCCAGCAGTTACGAGGCGGGAGGGGATACGCAGTATTTT
TRBV7-3	.	TRBD2	TRBJ2-3	CASSSGLAGLTSTDTQYF	TGTGCCAGCAGCTCCGGACTAGCGGGGTTGACTAGCACAGATACGCAGTATTTT
TRBV4-3	.	TRBD2	TRBJ2-6	CASSQDPGLAGGLISGANVLTF	TGCGCCAGCAGCCAAGATCCGGGGCTAGCGGGGGGCCTAATCTCTGGGGCCAACGTCCTGACTTTC
TRBV30	.	TRBD1	TRBJ2-5	CAWSVLQGTLETQYF	TGTGCCTGGAGTGTACTACAGGGGACATTAGAGACCCAGTACTTC
TRBV28	.	.	TRBJ1-1	CASSREGLGNTEAFF	TGTGCCAGCTCCCGAGAGGGGCTGGGGAACACTGAAGCTTTCTTT
TRBV5-8	.	.	TRBJ2-1	CASSLDSDNEQFF	TGTGCCAGCAGCTTGGACAGCGACAATGAGCAGTTCTTC
TRBV19	once	TRBD1	TRBJ1-2	CASSFGQGSYGYTF	TGTGCCAGTAGTTTCGGACAGGGGAGCTATGGCTACACCTTC
TRBV29-1	.	TRBD1	TRBJ2-7	CSVDAGRGLAEQYF	TGCAGCGTTGACGCGGGCAGGGGGTTAGCCGAGCAGTACTTC
TRBV5-4	.	TRBD1	TRBJ1-1	CASSPGQGFAEAFF	TGTGCCAGCAGCCCGGGACAGGGGTTCGCTGAAGCTTTCTTT
TRBV5-1	.	.	TRBJ2-7	CASTLAWGPSYEQYF	TGCGCCAGCACCCTCGCCTGGGGCCCCTCCTACGAGCAGTACTTC
TRBV28	.	TRBD2	TRBJ2-1	CASSLSRLAGGNDEQFF	TGTGCCAGCAGTTTATCTCGGCTAGCGGGAGGAAACGATGAGCAGTTCTTC